These T cell receptor beta chains were read from a single sample in a study of control samples from healthy donors and cancer patients. Assay used: immunoSEQ multiplex PCR; TCRdb lists only in-frame clones, some missing. Among around 130,000 clones listed, 85% to 95% were seen once. Sequenced material: PBMCs. These receptors were collected from a man aged 45 to 65 with head and neck cancer. Both conserved end residues are part of each CDR3. Each record gives: clone size, V gene, J gene, D gene, CDR3 protein, CDR3 DNA. D genes are given only for firm matches. A row's size may be missing; if present it is once, few, many or a size class.

clone_size: -; v_call: TRBV12-3/TRBV12-4; j_call: TRBJ1-2; d_call: TRBD1; cdr3_aa: CASSRGGYGYTF; cdr3_nt: TGTGCCAGCAGCAGGGGGGGATATGGCTACACCTTC
clone_size: once; v_call: TRBV3-1/TRBV3-2; j_call: TRBJ2-5; d_call: TRBD2; cdr3_aa: CCGLAGGETQYF; cdr3_nt: TGTTGTGGACTAGCGGGGGGGGAGACCCAGTACTTC
clone_size: once; v_call: TRBV5-1; j_call: TRBJ2-3; d_call: TRBD1; cdr3_aa: CASSGAGTGATDTQYF; cdr3_nt: TGCGCCAGCAGCGGGGCCGGGACAGGGGCCACAGATACGCAGTATTTT
clone_size: -; v_call: TRBV19; j_call: TRBJ1-5; d_call: TRBD1; cdr3_aa: CASSKRQGASQPQHF; cdr3_nt: TGTGCCAGTAGTAAAAGACAGGGGGCGTCTCAGCCCCAGCATTTT
clone_size: once; v_call: TRBV2; j_call: TRBJ2-1; d_call: -; cdr3_aa: CASNQGGTYNEQFF; cdr3_nt: TGTGCCAGCAATCAAGGGGGAACCTACAATGAGCAGTTCTTC
clone_size: once; v_call: TRBV19; j_call: TRBJ1-1; d_call: -; cdr3_aa: CASSISTGSEAFF; cdr3_nt: TGTGCCAGTAGTATATCTACGGGTTCAGAAGCTTTCTTT
clone_size: -; v_call: TRBV4-3; j_call: TRBJ1-5; d_call: TRBD1; cdr3_aa: CASSQGTGRNQPQHF; cdr3_nt: TGCGCCAGCAGCCAGGGGACAGGGCGCAATCAGCCCCAGCATTTT
clone_size: -; v_call: TRBV24-1; j_call: TRBJ2-1; d_call: TRBD2; cdr3_aa: CATSDPLAGTYNEQFF; cdr3_nt: TGTGCCACCAGTGACCCACTAGCGGGGACCTACAATGAGCAGTTCTTC
clone_size: -; v_call: TRBV3-1/TRBV3-2; j_call: TRBJ1-1; d_call: -; cdr3_aa: CASSQVTGEAFF; cdr3_nt: TGTGCCAGCAGCCAAGTGACCGGAGAAGCTTTCTTT
clone_size: -; v_call: TRBV18; j_call: TRBJ2-7; d_call: -; cdr3_aa: CASSPAVAYEQYF; cdr3_nt: TGTGCCAGCTCACCTGCCGTCGCTTACGAGCAGTACTTC
clone_size: few; v_call: TRBV5-1; j_call: TRBJ1-1; d_call: -; cdr3_aa: CASSIGWNTEAFF; cdr3_nt: TGCGCCAGCAGTATAGGATGGAACACTGAAGCTTTCTTT
clone_size: -; v_call: TRBV18; j_call: TRBJ2-6; d_call: -; cdr3_aa: CASSPPGSGANVLTF; cdr3_nt: TGTGCCAGCTCACCTCCAGGCTCTGGGGCCAACGTCCTGACTTTC
clone_size: once; v_call: TRBV20-1; j_call: TRBJ2-5; d_call: -; cdr3_aa: CSASPGRQGAQYF; cdr3_nt: TGCAGTGCTAGTCCAGGGCGCCAAGGGGCCCAGTACTTC
clone_size: once; v_call: TRBV27; j_call: TRBJ2-7; d_call: TRBD2; cdr3_aa: CASRRGDISEAYEQYF; cdr3_nt: TGTGCCAGCAGACGGGGGGATATTTCGGAAGCCTACGAGCAGTACTTC
clone_size: -; v_call: TRBV4-1; j_call: TRBJ1-1; d_call: -; cdr3_aa: CASSHLGRGNTEAFF; cdr3_nt: TGCGCCAGCAGCCACCTGGGCAGGGGAAACACTGAAGCTTTCTTT
clone_size: -; v_call: TRBV6-4; j_call: TRBJ1-4; d_call: -; cdr3_aa: CASRHHSRGWGEKLFF; cdr3_nt: TGTGCCAGCAGGCACCACTCCCGGGGCTGGGGTGAAAAACTGTTTTTT
clone_size: -; v_call: TRBV10-3; j_call: TRBJ1-1; d_call: -; cdr3_aa: CAISGDSRGVSSYTEAFF; cdr3_nt: TGTGCCATCAGTGGAGACTCTAGGGGGGTCTCGTCGTACACTGAAGCTTTCTTT
clone_size: -; v_call: TRBV19; j_call: TRBJ2-5; d_call: -; cdr3_aa: CASSMVRQETQYF; cdr3_nt: TGTGCCAGTAGTATGGTGCGGCAAGAGACCCAGTACTTC
clone_size: -; v_call: TRBV6-5; j_call: TRBJ2-1; d_call: -; cdr3_aa: CASSYSILEGHREQFF; cdr3_nt: TGTGCCAGCAGTTACTCGATTTTAGAGGGGCACCGGGAGCAGTTCTTC
clone_size: -; v_call: TRBV2; j_call: TRBJ2-6; d_call: -; cdr3_aa: CASGPHRFSGANVLTF; cdr3_nt: TGTGCCAGCGGCCCGCACCGGTTTTCTGGGGCCAACGTCCTGACTTTC
clone_size: -; v_call: TRBV12-3/TRBV12-4; j_call: TRBJ1-2; d_call: TRBD1; cdr3_aa: CASSLTGTNGYTF; cdr3_nt: TGTGCCAGCAGTTTGACAGGGACCAATGGCTACACCTTC
clone_size: -; v_call: TRBV15; j_call: TRBJ1-2; d_call: -; cdr3_aa: CATSRDKGANYGYTF; cdr3_nt: TGTGCCACCAGCAGAGATAAGGGGGCTAACTATGGCTACACCTTC
clone_size: -; v_call: TRBV4-2; j_call: TRBJ1-1; d_call: TRBD1; cdr3_aa: CASSQGGQGGAFF; cdr3_nt: TGTGCCAGCAGCCAAGGGGGACAGGGGGGAGCTTTCTTT
clone_size: -; v_call: TRBV9; j_call: TRBJ2-2; d_call: -; cdr3_aa: CASSVEWEGTGELFF; cdr3_nt: TGTGCCAGCAGCGTAGAATGGGAAGGCACCGGGGAGCTGTTTTTT
clone_size: -; v_call: TRBV25-1; j_call: TRBJ2-7; d_call: TRBD2; cdr3_aa: CASSGLAGGPKEQYF; cdr3_nt: TGTGCCAGCAGTGGATTAGCGGGGGGGCCGAAAGAGCAGTACTTC
clone_size: -; v_call: TRBV18; j_call: TRBJ2-7; d_call: -; cdr3_aa: CASSPNRADYEQYF; cdr3_nt: TGTGCCAGCTCACCAAACCGGGCCGACTACGAGCAGTACTTC
clone_size: -; v_call: TRBV7-9; j_call: TRBJ2-2; d_call: -; cdr3_aa: CASSPTETGELFF; cdr3_nt: TGTGCCAGCAGCCCTACGGAAACCGGGGAGCTGTTTTTT
clone_size: -; v_call: TRBV3-1/TRBV3-2; j_call: TRBJ2-5; d_call: -; cdr3_aa: CASSQETQYF; cdr3_nt: TGTGCCAGCAGCCAAGAGACCCAGTACTTC
clone_size: -; v_call: TRBV3-1/TRBV3-2; j_call: TRBJ2-3; d_call: TRBD2; cdr3_aa: CASGWGLAGGPTDTQYF; cdr3_nt: TGTGCCAGCGGATGGGGACTAGCGGGGGGGCCGACAGATACGCAGTATTTT
clone_size: -; v_call: TRBV18; j_call: TRBJ1-5; d_call: TRBD1; cdr3_aa: CASSPGQTNQPQHF; cdr3_nt: TGTGCCAGCTCCCCGGGACAGACCAATCAGCCCCAGCATTTT
clone_size: -; v_call: TRBV7-2; j_call: TRBJ2-2; d_call: TRBD2; cdr3_aa: CASSFVAGGRTGELFF; cdr3_nt: TGTGCCAGCAGCTTTGTGGCGGGGGGACGGACCGGGGAGCTGTTTTTT
clone_size: once; v_call: TRBV7-2; j_call: TRBJ2-5; d_call: -; cdr3_aa: CASSLARETQYF; cdr3_nt: TGTGCCAGCAGCTTAGCGCGGGAGACCCAGTACTTC